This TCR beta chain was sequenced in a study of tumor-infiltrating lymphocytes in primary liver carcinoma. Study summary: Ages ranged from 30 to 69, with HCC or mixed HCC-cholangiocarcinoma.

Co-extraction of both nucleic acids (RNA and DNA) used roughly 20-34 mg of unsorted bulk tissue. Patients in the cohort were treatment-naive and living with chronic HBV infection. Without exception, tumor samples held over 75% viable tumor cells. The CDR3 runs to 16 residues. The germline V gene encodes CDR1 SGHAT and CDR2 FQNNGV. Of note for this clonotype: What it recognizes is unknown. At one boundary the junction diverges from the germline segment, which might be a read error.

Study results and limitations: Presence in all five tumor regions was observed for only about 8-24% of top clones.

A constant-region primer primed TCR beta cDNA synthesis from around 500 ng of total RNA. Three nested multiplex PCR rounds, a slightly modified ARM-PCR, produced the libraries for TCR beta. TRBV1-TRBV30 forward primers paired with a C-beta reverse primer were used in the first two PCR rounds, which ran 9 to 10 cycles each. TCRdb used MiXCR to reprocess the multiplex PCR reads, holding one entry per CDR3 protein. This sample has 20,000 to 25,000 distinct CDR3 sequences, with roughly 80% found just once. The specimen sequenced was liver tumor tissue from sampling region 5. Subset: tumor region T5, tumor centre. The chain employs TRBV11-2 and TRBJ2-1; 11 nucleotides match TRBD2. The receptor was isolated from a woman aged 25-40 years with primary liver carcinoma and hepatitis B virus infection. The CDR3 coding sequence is TGTGCCTGCAGCACCTCTCTAGCGGGAGGATACAATGAGCTGTCCTTC. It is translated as CACSTSLAGGYNELSF.